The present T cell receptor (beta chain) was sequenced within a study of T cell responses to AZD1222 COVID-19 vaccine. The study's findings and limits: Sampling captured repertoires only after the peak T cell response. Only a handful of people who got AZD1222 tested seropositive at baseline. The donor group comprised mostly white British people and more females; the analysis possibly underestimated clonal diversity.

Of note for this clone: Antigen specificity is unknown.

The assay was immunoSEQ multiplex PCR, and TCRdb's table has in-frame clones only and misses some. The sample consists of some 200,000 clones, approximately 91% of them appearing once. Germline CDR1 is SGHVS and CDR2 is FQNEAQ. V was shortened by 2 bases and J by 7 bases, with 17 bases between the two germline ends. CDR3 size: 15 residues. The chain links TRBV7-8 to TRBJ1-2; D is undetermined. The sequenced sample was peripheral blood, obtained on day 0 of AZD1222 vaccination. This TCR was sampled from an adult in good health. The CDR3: CASSLRSIPGSGYTF. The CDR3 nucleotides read TGTGCCAGCAGCTTAAGGTCCATCCCGGGATCTGGCTACACCTTC.